This TCR beta chain was obtained from a study of CD8 T cells in Susac syndrome. Germline lookup yields CDR1 SGDLS and CDR2 YYNGEE. Trimming removed 0 bases from V and 0 bases from J, with 9 bases in between. The CDR3 loop spans 15 amino acids. After extraction with the RNeasy kit, about 0.45 to 1 ug of the RNA was reverse transcribed using random hexamers. TCRdb reprocessed the immunoSEQ multiplex PCR reads via MiXCR and lists one record per CDR3 protein. Of 150,000 to 200,000 distinct CDR3 sequences in the sample, approximately 96% were seen once. The study sequenced TCR beta in blood CD8+ and CD4+ T cells.

The sample taken for sequencing was CD4+ T cells from PBMCs. This TCR derives from a human donor with Susac syndrome. This chain connects TRBV9 to TRBJ1-1, with a possible D match to TRBD1 (6 bases). This chain's CDR3 is CASSVGHRVNTEAFF. CDR3 in DNA: TGTGCCAGCAGCGTAGGCCACAGGGTGAACACTGAAGCTTTCTTT.